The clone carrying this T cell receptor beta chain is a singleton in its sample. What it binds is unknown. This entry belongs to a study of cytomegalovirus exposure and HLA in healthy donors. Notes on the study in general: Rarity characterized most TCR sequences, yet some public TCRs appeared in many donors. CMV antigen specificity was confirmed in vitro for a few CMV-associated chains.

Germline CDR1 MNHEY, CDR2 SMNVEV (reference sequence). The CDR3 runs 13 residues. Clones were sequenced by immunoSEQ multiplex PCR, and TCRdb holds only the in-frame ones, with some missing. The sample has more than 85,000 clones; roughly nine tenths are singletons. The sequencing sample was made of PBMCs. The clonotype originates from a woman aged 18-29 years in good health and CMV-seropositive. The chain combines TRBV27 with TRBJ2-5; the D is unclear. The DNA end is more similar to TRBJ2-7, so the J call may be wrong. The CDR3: CASSPSSYYEQYF. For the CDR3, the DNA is TGTGCCAGCAGTCCCTCCTCCTACTACGAGCAGTACTTC.